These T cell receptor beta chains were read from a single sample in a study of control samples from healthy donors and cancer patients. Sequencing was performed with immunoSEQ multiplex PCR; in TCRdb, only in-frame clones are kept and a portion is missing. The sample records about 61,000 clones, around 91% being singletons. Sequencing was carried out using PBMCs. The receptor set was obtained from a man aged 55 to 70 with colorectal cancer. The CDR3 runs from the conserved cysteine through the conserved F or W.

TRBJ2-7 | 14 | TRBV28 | CASSLLGRYYEQYF
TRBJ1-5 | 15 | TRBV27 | CASSLSARSNQPQHF
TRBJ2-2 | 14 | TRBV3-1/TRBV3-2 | CASSQNPAPGELFF
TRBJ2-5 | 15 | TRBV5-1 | CASSYSMRGQETQYF
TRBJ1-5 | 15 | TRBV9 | CASSVSGTGGEAQHF
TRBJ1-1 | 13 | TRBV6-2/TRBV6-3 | CASSTYPESEAFF
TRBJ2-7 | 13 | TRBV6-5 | CASSYSGGKVQYF
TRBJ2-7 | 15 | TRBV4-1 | CASSFDRESSYEQYF
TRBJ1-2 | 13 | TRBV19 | CASSIGGNYGYTF
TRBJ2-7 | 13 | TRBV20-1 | CSASNPSPPEQYF
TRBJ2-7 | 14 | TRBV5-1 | CASSLGDVGYEQYF
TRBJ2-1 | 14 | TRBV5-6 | CASRGRGTYNEQFF
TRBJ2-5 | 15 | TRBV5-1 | CASSTGQATQETQYF
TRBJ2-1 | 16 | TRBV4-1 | CASSQRLVRVYNEQFF
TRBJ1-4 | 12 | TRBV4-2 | CASSLLSEKLFF
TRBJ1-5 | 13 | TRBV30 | CAWSRQGKKPQHF
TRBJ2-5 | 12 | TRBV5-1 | CASSPVSRAQYF
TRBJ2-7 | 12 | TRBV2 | CASSDGRREQYF
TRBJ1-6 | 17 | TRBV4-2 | CASSQESTFSKGSPLHF
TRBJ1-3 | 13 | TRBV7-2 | CASSTGRGNTIYF
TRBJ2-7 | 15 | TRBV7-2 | CASSLAGQGTYEQYF
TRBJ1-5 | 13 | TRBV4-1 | CASSQRVSQPQHF
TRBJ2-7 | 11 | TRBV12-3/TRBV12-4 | CASSTAYEQYF
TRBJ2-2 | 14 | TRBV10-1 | CASSEQLATGELFF
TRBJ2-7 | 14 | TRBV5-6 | CASSKQGSDYEQYF